This T cell receptor (beta chain) was identified in a study of blood T cell repertoires in COVID-19. Study background: The United States, Italy and Spain were the sources of the acute and convalescent COVID-19 samples.

Germline V gives CDR1 LGHDT, CDR2 YNNKEL (reference sequence). V lost 3 bases to trimming and J lost 7 bases, with 6 bases between them. This CDR3 spans 11 amino acids. This clone was observed a few times. Per the authors' pipeline: Estimation of nucleated cell counts was performed using reference gene primer amplification. Assay used: immunoSEQ multiplex PCR; TCRdb lists only in-frame clones, some missing. Clone size and the V and J calls come from that table; the DNA yielded D and trimming. The table shows some 97,000 clones, with approximately 80% occurring only once. The sequence was collected from a man in his fifties with active or convalescent COVID-19. The V and J genes are TRBV3-1 (or the pseudogene TRBV3-2) and TRBJ1-2; possibly TRBD1 for D (5 bases). Material: peripheral blood. CDR3 residues: CASSQGGGYTF. The CDR3 DNA is TGTGCCAGCAGCCAGGGGGGTGGCTACACCTTC.